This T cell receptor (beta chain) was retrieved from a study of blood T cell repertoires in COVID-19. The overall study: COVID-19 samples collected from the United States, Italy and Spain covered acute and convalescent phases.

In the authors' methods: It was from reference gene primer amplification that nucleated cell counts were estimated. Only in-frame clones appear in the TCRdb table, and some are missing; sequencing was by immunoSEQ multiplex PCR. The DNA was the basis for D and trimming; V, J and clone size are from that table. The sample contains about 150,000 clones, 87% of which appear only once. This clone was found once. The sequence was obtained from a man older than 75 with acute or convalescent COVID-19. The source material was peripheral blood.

CDR3 sequence: CASRNDRGGYTF. CDR3 sequence (DNA): TGTGCCAGCAGAAATGACAGGGGTGGCTACACCTTC. The chain links TRBV2 to TRBJ1-2; 8 positions agree with TRBD1. Germline CDR1 SNHLY, CDR2 FYNNEI. The CDR3 spans 12 residues. The trim removed 6 bases at V and 7 bases at J, leaving 4 bases unmatched.